The present entry profiles one T cell receptor (beta chain) with its context. The antigen remains undetermined. These data come from a study of graft-versus-host responses after intestinal transplantation. The study's findings and limits: GvH clones detected in recipient marrow included some appearing first in ileum or blood.

Germline CDR1 is SGHRS and CDR2 is YFSETQ. CDR3 length equals 14 residues. V gave up 3 bases and J gave up 2 bases, with 10 bases separating them. Profiling relied on immunoSEQ multiplex PCR, and the TCRdb table lists in-frame clones only, not all of them. The table includes about 80,000 clones, about 89% detected once. V is TRBV5-1 and J is TRBJ2-3; D is undetermined. This sequence originates from a human donor who received an intestinal transplant. This material consisted of unstimulated CD4+ T cells sorted from spleen or lymph node cells, taken before intestinal transplant. This CDR3 is CASSSSSYTDTQYF. In nucleotides, the CDR3 is TGCGCCAGCAGCTCGTCTTCCTACACAGATACGCAGTATTTT. The full variable domain, rest sourced from reference TRBV5-1 and TRBJ2-3, is KAGVTQTPRYLIKTRGQQVTLSCSPISGHRSVSWYQQTPGQGLQFLFEYFSETQRNKGNFPGRFSGRQFSNSRSEMNVSTLELGDSALYLCASSSSSYTDTQYFGPGTRLTVL.